Listed below are T cell receptor beta chains from one sample, sequenced in a study of blood T cell repertoires in COVID-19. Some clones are missing from TCRdb's copy, which holds only in-frame ones; the method was immunoSEQ multiplex PCR. This sample has over 95,000 clones; 70% to 90% occur once, and the top ten carry approximately 4.4%. Material: peripheral blood. The receptors derive from a woman aged 45-59 years with acute or convalescent COVID-19. The conserved cysteine and the conserved F or W are not part of the CDR3 here. The D gene is left open where the match is weak.

v_call	j_call	d_call	cdr3_aa
TRBV28	TRBJ1-2	TRBD1	ASSAGTGVGYT
TRBV7-9	TRBJ1-4	TRBD1	ASSTNYDRESDEKLF
TRBV28	TRBJ2-5	TRBD1	ASNGQGETQY
TRBV6-1	TRBJ2-4	NA	ASSEASVSRAIQY
TRBV5-8	TRBJ1-5	TRBD1	ASSLRTGGDQPQH
TRBV7-3	TRBJ1-2	TRBD1	ASSYGTGGEGYT
TRBV28	TRBJ1-2	TRBD1	AIKGGAKGYGYT
TRBV27	TRBJ1-1	TRBD1	ASSSPRGRAF
TRBV7-9	TRBJ2-2	NA	ARCSRSKYANTNTGELF
TRBV18	TRBJ1-5	NA	ASSPSSGSNQPQH
TRBV11-2	TRBJ1-2	NA	ASSFEAEANYGYT
TRBV13	TRBJ1-6	TRBD1	ASSPRDRGRNSPLH
TRBV19	TRBJ2-1	NA	ASSTPEGNEQF
TRBV28	TRBJ2-7	TRBD2	ASSPSGPAYEQY
TRBV2	TRBJ2-6	NA	ASMSGANVLT
TRBV7-9	TRBJ1-3	NA	ASHLGGNTIY